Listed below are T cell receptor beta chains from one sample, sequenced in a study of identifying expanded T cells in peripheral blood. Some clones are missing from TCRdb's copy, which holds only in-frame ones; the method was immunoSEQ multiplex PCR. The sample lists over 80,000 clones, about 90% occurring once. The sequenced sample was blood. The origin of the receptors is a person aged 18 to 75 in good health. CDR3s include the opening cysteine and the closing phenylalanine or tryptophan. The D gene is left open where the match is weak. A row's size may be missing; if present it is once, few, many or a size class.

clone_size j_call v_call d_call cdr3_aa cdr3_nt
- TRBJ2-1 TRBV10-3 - CAIARGGDEQFF TGTGCCATCGCGCGTGGAGGGGATGAGCAGTTCTTC
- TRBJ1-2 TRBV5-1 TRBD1 CASSLEGSRGTDYGYTF TGCGCCAGCAGCTTGGAGGGCTCCAGGGGGACAGACTATGGCTACACCTTC
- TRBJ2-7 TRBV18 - CASSRGGEQYF TGTGCCAGCTCACGGGGCGGAGAGCAGTACTTC
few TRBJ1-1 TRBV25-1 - CASRATGPQTEAFF TGTGCCAGCAGAGCGACAGGTCCCCAAACCGAAGCTTTCTTT
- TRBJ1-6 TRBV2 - CAWTAGDSPLHF TGTGCTTGGACCGCGGGGGATTCACCCCTCCACTTT
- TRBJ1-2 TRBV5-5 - CASSPIGTVYGYTF TGTGCCAGCAGCCCTATCGGGACGGTCTATGGCTACACCTTC
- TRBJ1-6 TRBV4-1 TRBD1 CASSHGTGVRSPLHF TGCGCCAGCAGCCACGGGACAGGGGTAAGGTCACCCCTCCACTTT
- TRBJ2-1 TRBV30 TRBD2 CAAVGGGLNEQFF TGTGCAGCGGTGGGCGGGGGATTGAATGAGCAGTTCTTC
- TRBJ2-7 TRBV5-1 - CASSVGFGEQYF TGCGCCAGCAGTGTGGGGTTTGGCGAGCAGTACTTC
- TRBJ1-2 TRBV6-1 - CASRKTPSNYGYTF TGTGCCAGCAGGAAGACCCCTTCTAACTATGGCTACACCTTC
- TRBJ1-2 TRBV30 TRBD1 CATEGGSPRANYGYTF TGTGCAACTGAAGGGGGCTCGCCGCGGGCTAACTATGGCTACACCTTC
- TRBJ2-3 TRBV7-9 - CASSAMGGTDTQYF TGTGCCAGCAGCGCCATGGGTGGGACAGATACGCAGTATTTT
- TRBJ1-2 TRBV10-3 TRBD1 CAISEQGGGSYGYTF TGTGCCATCAGTGAGCAGGGGGGAGGTAGCTATGGCTACACCTTC
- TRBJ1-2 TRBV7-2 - CASSYTGNREDGYTF TGTGCCAGCAGCTATACAGGAAACCGGGAGGATGGCTACACCTTC